The clone carrying this T cell receptor (beta chain) was found once. Its specificity is not known. Profiling relied on immunoSEQ multiplex PCR, and the TCRdb table lists in-frame clones only, not all of them. Of around 61,000 clones in the sample, 92% were seen once. The data originate from a study of OX40 agonist ivuxolimab in advanced cancers. Looking at the study overall: Three patients, one with hepatocellular carcinoma and two with cutaneous melanoma, responded partially. Study findings and constraints: Doses of 0.1 to 3.0 mg/kg were accompanied by clonal expansion of CD4+ and CD8+ blood T cells by week 6.

Patients had blood sampled at baseline and again on cycle 4 day 1 and cycle 7 day 1. This CDR3 region has 13 residues. Germline CDR1 and CDR2: MNHNS and SASEGT. Trimming cost V 8 bases and J 2 bases, with 13 bases left between them. The receptor was isolated from an adult with an advanced solid tumor such as melanoma, head and neck, liver or kidney cancer. V is TRBV6-1 and J is TRBJ2-7, with D hard to call. This specimen was CD4+ or CD8+ T cells sorted from blood, taken in a trial of the OX40 agonist ivuxolimab. The CDR3: CASFSAVAYEQYF. The CDR3 DNA reads TGTGCCAGCTTTTCGGCTGTAGCCTACGAGCAGTACTTC.